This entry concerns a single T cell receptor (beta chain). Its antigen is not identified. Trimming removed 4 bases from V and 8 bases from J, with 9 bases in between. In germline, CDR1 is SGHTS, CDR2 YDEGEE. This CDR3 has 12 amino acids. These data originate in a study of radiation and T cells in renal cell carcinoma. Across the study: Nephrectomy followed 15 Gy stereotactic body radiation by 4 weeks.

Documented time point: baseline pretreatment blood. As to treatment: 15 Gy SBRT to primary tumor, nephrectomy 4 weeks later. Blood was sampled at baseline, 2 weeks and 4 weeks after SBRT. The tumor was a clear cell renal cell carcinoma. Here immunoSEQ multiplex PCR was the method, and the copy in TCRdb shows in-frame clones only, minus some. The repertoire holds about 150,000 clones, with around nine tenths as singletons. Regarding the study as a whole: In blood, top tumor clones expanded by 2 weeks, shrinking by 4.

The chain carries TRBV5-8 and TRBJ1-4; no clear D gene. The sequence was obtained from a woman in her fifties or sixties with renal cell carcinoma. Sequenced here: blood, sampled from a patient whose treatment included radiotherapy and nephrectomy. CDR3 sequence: CASSPRLEKLFF. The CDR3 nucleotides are TGTGCCAGCAGCCCGAGGCTGGAAAAACTGTTTTTT.